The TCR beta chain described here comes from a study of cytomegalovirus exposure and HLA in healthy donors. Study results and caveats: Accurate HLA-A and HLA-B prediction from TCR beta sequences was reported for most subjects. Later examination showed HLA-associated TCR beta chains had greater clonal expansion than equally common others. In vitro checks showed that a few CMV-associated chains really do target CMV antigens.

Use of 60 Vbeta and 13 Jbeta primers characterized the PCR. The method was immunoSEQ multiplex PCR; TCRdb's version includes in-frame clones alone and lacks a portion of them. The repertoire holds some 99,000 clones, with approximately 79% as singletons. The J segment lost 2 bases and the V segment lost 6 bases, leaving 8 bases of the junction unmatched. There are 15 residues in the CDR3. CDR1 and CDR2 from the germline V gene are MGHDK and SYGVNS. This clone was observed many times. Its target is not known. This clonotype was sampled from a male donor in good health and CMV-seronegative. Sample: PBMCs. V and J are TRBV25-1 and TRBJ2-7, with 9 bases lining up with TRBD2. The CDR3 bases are TGTGCCAGCAGCGAACTAGCGGGCACAACCTACGAGCAGTACTTC. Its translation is CASSELAGTTYEQYF.